Following are 12 T cell receptor beta chains from one sample sequenced in a study of cytomegalovirus exposure and HLA in healthy donors. PCR primers comprised 60 Vbeta and 13 Jbeta primers. Assay used: immunoSEQ multiplex PCR; TCRdb lists only in-frame clones, some missing. The table includes some 170,000 clones, more than 80% detected once. Sequenced: PBMCs. Source of these receptors: a woman between 18 and 29 years old in good health and CMV-seropositive.

This chain connects TRBV10-3 to TRBJ1-2; TRBD1 matches at 9 bases. CDR1 and CDR2 (germline): ENHRY, SYGVKD. This CDR3 region has 14 residues. The ends lost 3 bases at V and 4 bases at J; junction bases unmatched: 3. CDR3 amino acids: CAISEPGQGYGYTF. CDR3 nucleotides: TGTGCCATCAGTGAACCGGGACAGGGCTATGGCTACACCTTC.

This chain links TRBV9 with TRBJ2-2, with D perhaps matching TRBD2 (7 bases). Germline CDR1 reads SGDLS; CDR2 reads YYNGEE. V gave up 0 bases and J gave up 6 bases, with 9 bases separating them. The length of the CDR3 is 14 residues. CDR3 coding DNA: TGTGCCAGCAGCGTAGTAGGGGGGGCCGGGGAGCTGTTTTTT. Translating it yields CASSVVGGAGELFF. Drawing the rest from reference TRBV9 and TRBJ2-2, the complete variable domain is DSGVTQTPKHLITATGQRVTLRCSPRSGDLSVYWYQQSLDQGLQFLIQYYNGEERAKGNILERFSAQQFPDLHSELNLSSLELGDSALYFCASSVVGGAGELFFGEGSRLTVL.

In this sample, this clone turned up a few times. The chain combines TRBV7-6 with TRBJ1-1, with 7 bases matching TRBD1. V lost 5 bases, J lost 1 base, and 19 bases stayed unmatched. This CDR3 contains 19 residues. CDR1 and CDR2 (germline): SGHVS, FNYEAQ. CDR3 protein: CASSPLGGDSLGGNTEAFF. CDR3 DNA: TGTGCCAGCAGCCCCCTAGGAGGGGACAGCCTAGGGGGGAACACTGAAGCTTTCTTT.

The chain uses TRBV5-1 and TRBJ2-2; possibly TRBD2 for D (5 bases). This CDR3 comprises 17 residues. V was cut by 0 bases and J by 0 bases, with 12 bases left in between. Germline V lookup: CDR1 SGHRS, CDR2 YFSETQ. For the CDR3, the DNA is TGCGCCAGCAGCTTGGGCGGGTCAAGAGCGAACACCGGGGAGCTGTTTTTT. It specifies CASSLGGSRANTGELFF.

The chain combines TRBV7-6 with TRBJ2-1, with TRBD2 matching 7 bases. The CDR3 consists of 13 residues. Germline CDR1 SGHVS, CDR2 FNYEAQ. The ends lost 1 base at V and 6 bases at J; junction bases unmatched: 0. The CDR3 loop reads CASSLGTSNEQFF. The CDR3 DNA sequence: TGTGCCAGCAGCTTAGGGACTAGCAATGAGCAGTTCTTC.

The CDR3 sequence is CASSPQTGVVVTEAFF. The DNA of the CDR3 is TGTGCCAGCAGCCCACAGACAGGGGTGGTTGTCACTGAAGCTTTCTTT. The chain joins TRBV7-3 to TRBJ1-1, with 8 nucleotides matching TRBD1. The CDR3 is made up of 16 amino acids. The V gene's germline CDR1 is SGHTA and CDR2 FQGTGA. J gave up 4 bases and V 5 bases, and 12 bases lay outside the gene matches.

The chain couples TRBV7-8 to TRBJ2-2; 15 positions match TRBD2. Germline V gives CDR1 SGHVS, CDR2 FQNEAQ. This CDR3 region has 16 residues. With V trimmed by 5 bases and J by 7 bases, 5 bases remained unmatched. In DNA, the CDR3 is TGTGCCAGCAGCCGGACTAGCGGGGGGGCTATCGGGGAGCTGTTTTTT. Protein product: CASSRTSGGAIGELFF. Based on the CDR3 plus reference TRBV7-8 and TRBJ2-2, the full variable domain is GAGVSQSPRYKVAKRGQDVALRCDPISGHVSLFWYQQALGQGPEFLTYFQNEAQLDKSGLPSDRFFAERPEGSVSTLKIQRTQQEDSAVYLCASSRTSGGAIGELFFGEGSRLTVL.

The CDR3 is CASSGHLVAPDTEAFF. The DNA for the CDR3 is TGTGCCAGCAGTGGACACCTGGTGGCCCCGGACACTGAAGCTTTCTTT. The rearrangement uses TRBV6-1 and TRBJ1-1; no clear D gene. Germline CDR1 and CDR2: MNHNS and SASEGT. This CDR3 spans 16 amino acids. V was shortened by 4 bases and J by 3 bases, with 18 bases between the two germline ends.

The rearrangement uses TRBV30 and TRBJ2-7, with 9 bases that match TRBD1. The CDR3 contains 15 residues. Germline lookup yields CDR1 GTSNPN and CDR2 SVGIG (reference sequence). After removal of 2 bases from V and 3 bases from J, the junction contained 8 bases not matched to a gene. The CDR3 DNA sequence: TGTGCCTGGAGTCCGACAGGGGGTACGATCTACGAGCAGTACTTC. It codes for CAWSPTGGTIYEQYF.

This chain connects TRBV29-1 to TRBJ2-7, with D possibly TRBD2 on 6 matching bases. The CDR3 has 15 amino acids. Between the trimmed V and J ends, which lost 4 bases and 0 bases, there was a span of 16 bases. Germline assignment: CDR1 SQVTM and CDR2 ANQGSEA. CDR3 in DNA: TGCAGCGTTGGAGGGCTAGCGAGTAGCTCCTACGAGCAGTACTTC. Translation gives CSVGGLASSSYEQYF.

The gene calls are TRBV27 and TRBJ2-3; 8 bases line up with TRBD1. The ends lost 6 bases at V and 6 bases at J; junction bases unmatched: 5. Germline V gene sequence: CDR1 MNHEY, CDR2 SMNVEV (reference sequence). The CDR3 consists of 13 residues. The CDR3 region has the DNA TGTGCCAGCAGGGGACAGGTGGTCGATACGCAGTATTTT. Translated, it gives CASRGQVVDTQYF.

The CDR3 spells CASSPLEEGSFYGYTF. In DNA form, the CDR3 reads TGTGCCAGCTCCCCTCTAGAGGAGGGGTCGTTCTATGGCTACACCTTC. V gene TRBV18 combines with J gene TRBJ1-2; D is possibly TRBD1 (5 bases). This CDR3 contains 16 residues. V lost 6 bases, J lost 4 bases, and 21 bases lay in between. Germline V gives CDR1 KGHSH, CDR2 LQKENI. The whole variable domain, filled in from reference TRBV18 and TRBJ1-2, reads NAGVMQNPRHLVRRRGQEARLRCSPMKGHSHVYWYRQLPEEGLKFMVYLQKENIIDESGMPKERFSAEFPKEGPSILRIQQVVRGDSAAYFCASSPLEEGSFYGYTFGSGTRLTVV.